This T cell receptor beta chain was captured by sequencing in a study of control samples from healthy donors and cancer patients (TCRdb year 2020). As regards this clone: Its antigen specificity is not known. No much larger clone is present one base from it, and per-base qualities are unavailable.

V is clipped by 3 bases and J by 5 bases, and the sequence between their germline boundaries is 14 bases long. Taken from cysteine to phenylalanine, the CDR3 has 13 residues. Just the 39-base CDR3 DNA is kept, in frame starting at base 1. Via the germline V gene (reference sequence), CDR1 is GTSNPN and CDR2 SVGIG. The library was made by the immunoSEQ multiplex PCR assay. TCRdb stores this immuneACCESS table with in-frame sequences only. Part of the clones is absent; in the studies checked, under half of the shortfall reflects unresolved V genes, and no reason is known for the rest. The sample table records some 95,000 clones; just over 85% of these occur just once. The ten top clones hold over 12% of the sample.

The sequencing sample was made of blood. This clonotype was sampled from a man younger than 45 in good health. The rearrangement joined TRBV30 to TRBJ2-7; the D gene is perhaps TRBD1, on 6 matching bases. The bases are TGTGCCTGGAGACAGGGAATTAGTAACGAGCAGTACTTC. It translates to CAWRQGISNEQYF. With the portions outside the CDR3 filled from the reference TRBV30 and TRBJ2-7 genes, the complete variable region becomes SQTIHQWPATLVQPVGSPLSLECTVEGTSNPNLYWYRQAAGRGLQLLFYSVGIGQISSEVPQNLSASRPQDRQFILSSKKLLLSDSGFYLCAWRQGISNEQYFGPGTRLTVT.